This T cell receptor (beta chain) is from a study of post-analysis software for immune sequencing data. Study-wide results and limits: The study found TRBV5-6, TRBV5-1 and TRBV20-1 among roughly 5 TRBV segments more frequent in patients than controls. Controls showed significantly higher normalized Chao1 diversity than did multiple sclerosis patients.

The germline CDR1 and CDR2 sequences are DFQATT and SNEGSKA (reference sequence). The CDR3 spans 14 residues. After removal of 3 bases from V and 4 bases from J, the junction contained 5 bases not matched to a gene. Worth noting for this clonotype: Its antigen is undetermined.

Prepared libraries of TCR beta cDNA carried unique molecular identifiers. TCRdb re-called the PCR reads through MiXCR, storing one row per CDR3 protein. The table includes about 260,000 distinct CDR3 sequences, around 34% detected once. The chain is built from TRBV20-1 and TRBJ2-2, with TRBD2 matching over 7 bases. The receptor was isolated from a girl aged 5 to 17 with multiple sclerosis. The sample was blood. The CDR3 coding sequence is TGCAGTGCTAGGAGGACTAGAAGCACCGGGGAGCTGTTTTTT. It yields the protein CSARRTRSTGELFF.